These T cell receptor beta chains were read from a single sample in a study of cytomegalovirus exposure and HLA in healthy donors. Sequencing was performed with immunoSEQ multiplex PCR; in TCRdb, only in-frame clones are kept and a portion is missing. The sample includes 110,000 to 150,000 clones, about 70% of them seen just once. Input material: PBMCs. The receptor set was obtained from a woman aged 55-70 years in good health and CMV-seropositive. The CDR3 runs from the conserved cysteine through the conserved F or W. Fields, in order: clone size, D gene, V gene, J gene, CDR3 DNA, CDR3 protein. D genes are given only for firm matches. Expanded clones are given a class, and other clones once, few, many or no size at all.

clone size: once
D gene: .
V gene: TRBV6-1
J gene: TRBJ2-7
CDR3 DNA: TGTGCCAGCAGCGCAGGAGGCTACGAGCAGTACTTC
CDR3 protein: CASSAGGYEQYF

clone size: .
D gene: TRBD1
V gene: TRBV6-5
J gene: TRBJ2-5
CDR3 DNA: TGTGCCAGCAGTAAAAACAGGGGAGAGACCCAGTACTTC
CDR3 protein: CASSKNRGETQYF

clone size: .
D gene: .
V gene: TRBV5-6
J gene: TRBJ2-2
CDR3 DNA: TGTGCCAGCAGCCTGGACAGACGCACCGGGGAGCTGTTTTTT
CDR3 protein: CASSLDRRTGELFF

clone size: .
D gene: .
V gene: TRBV10-2
J gene: TRBJ1-1
CDR3 DNA: TGCGCCAGCAGTTTAAGCGGAAACACTGAAGCTTTCTTT
CDR3 protein: CASSLSGNTEAFF

clone size: few
D gene: .
V gene: TRBV6-5
J gene: TRBJ2-1
CDR3 DNA: TGTGCCAGCAGACGGGACAATGAGCAGTTCTTC
CDR3 protein: CASRRDNEQFF

clone size: few
D gene: TRBD1
V gene: TRBV6-1
J gene: TRBJ1-5
CDR3 DNA: TGTGCCAGCAAGGACAGGGGGCGGATTCAGCCCCAGCATTTT
CDR3 protein: CASKDRGRIQPQHF

clone size: .
D gene: TRBD1
V gene: TRBV5-1
J gene: TRBJ1-2
CDR3 DNA: TGCGCCAGCAGCCAGGACAGGACGTATGGCTACACCTTC
CDR3 protein: CASSQDRTYGYTF

clone size: .
D gene: .
V gene: TRBV28
J gene: TRBJ1-6
CDR3 DNA: TGTGCCAGCAGGCGGTTGCCGGGGGCACCCCTCCACTTT
CDR3 protein: CASRRLPGAPLHF

clone size: few
D gene: TRBD2
V gene: TRBV5-1
J gene: TRBJ2-1
CDR3 DNA: TGCGCCAGCAGCTTTGCGGGAGGGCCTGAAAATGAGCAGTTCTTC
CDR3 protein: CASSFAGGPENEQFF

clone size: .
D gene: TRBD2
V gene: TRBV7-6
J gene: TRBJ2-1
CDR3 DNA: TGTGCCAGCAGCTTATCTAGCGGACGCTCCTACAATGAGCAGTTCTTC
CDR3 protein: CASSLSSGRSYNEQFF

clone size: .
D gene: .
V gene: TRBV9
J gene: TRBJ1-1
CDR3 DNA: TGTGCCAGCAGCGTAGGGCACAGGGTCGTCACTGAAGCTTTCTTT
CDR3 protein: CASSVGHRVVTEAFF

clone size: .
D gene: .
V gene: TRBV5-4
J gene: TRBJ2-7
CDR3 DNA: TGTGCCAGCAGCTTGGAGCCCGGAGAGGGTGGTGGAAGCGAGCAGTACTTC
CDR3 protein: CASSLEPGEGGGSEQYF

clone size: .
D gene: .
V gene: TRBV6-1
J gene: TRBJ1-5
CDR3 DNA: TGTGCCAGCAGAGGGGGGGGGAAGGGCAATCAGCCCCAGCATTTT
CDR3 protein: CASRGGGKGNQPQHF

clone size: .
D gene: TRBD1
V gene: TRBV25-1
J gene: TRBJ1-3
CDR3 DNA: TGTGCCAGCAGACAGGGGGCTTCTGGAAACACCATATATTTT
CDR3 protein: CASRQGASGNTIYF

clone size: .
D gene: TRBD2
V gene: TRBV6-5
J gene: TRBJ2-7
CDR3 DNA: TGTGCCAGCAGTGCGGGACTAGCGGACTCCTACGAGCAGTACTTC
CDR3 protein: CASSAGLADSYEQYF

clone size: .
D gene: TRBD1
V gene: TRBV11-3
J gene: TRBJ2-7
CDR3 DNA: TGTGCCAGCAGTCCCGGACAGGGGGCGCTGGGCTACGAGCAGTACTTC
CDR3 protein: CASSPGQGALGYEQYF

clone size: .
D gene: TRBD1
V gene: TRBV6-5
J gene: TRBJ2-1
CDR3 DNA: TGTGCCAGCAGTTGGGGACAGGGTCACAATGAGCAGTTCTTC
CDR3 protein: CASSWGQGHNEQFF

clone size: few
D gene: .
V gene: TRBV23-1
J gene: TRBJ1-2
CDR3 DNA: TGCGCCAGCAGTCACCTCGTGCGGGGTGGGAATGGCTACACCTTC
CDR3 protein: CASSHLVRGGNGYTF

clone size: .
D gene: .
V gene: TRBV5-1
J gene: TRBJ2-2
CDR3 DNA: TGCGCCAGCAGCACAGGGAACACCGGGGAGCTGTTTTTT
CDR3 protein: CASSTGNTGELFF

clone size: once
D gene: TRBD2
V gene: TRBV9
J gene: TRBJ2-5
CDR3 DNA: TGTGCCAGCAGCGTAGGAGCGGGAAGAGAGACCCAGTACTTC
CDR3 protein: CASSVGAGRETQYF

clone size: .
D gene: TRBD2
V gene: TRBV18
J gene: TRBJ2-7
CDR3 DNA: TGTGCCAGCTCACCACAAGAAGCGGGACTGGGAGAGCAGTACTTC
CDR3 protein: CASSPQEAGLGEQYF

clone size: .
D gene: .
V gene: TRBV10-1
J gene: TRBJ2-7
CDR3 DNA: TGCGCCAGCAGTGAGTCCGGGGGATACGAGCAGTACTTC
CDR3 protein: CASSESGGYEQYF

clone size: few
D gene: .
V gene: TRBV7-2
J gene: TRBJ1-3
CDR3 DNA: TGTGCCAGCAGCTTAGGAGGCTCTGGAAACACCATATATTTT
CDR3 protein: CASSLGGSGNTIYF

clone size: .
D gene: .
V gene: TRBV28
J gene: TRBJ2-3
CDR3 DNA: TGTGCCAGCAGCTCACAGCGGCTCACAGATACGCAGTATTTT
CDR3 protein: CASSSQRLTDTQYF

clone size: .
D gene: TRBD1
V gene: TRBV5-4
J gene: TRBJ1-4
CDR3 DNA: TGTGCCAGCAGCCCTGGACAGGGCGCAACTAATGAAAAACTGTTTTTT
CDR3 protein: CASSPGQGATNEKLFF

clone size: .
D gene: TRBD2
V gene: TRBV5-6
J gene: TRBJ2-7
CDR3 DNA: TGTGCCAGCAGCTTGGGGACTAGCGGGAGTTACGAGCAGTACTTC
CDR3 protein: CASSLGTSGSYEQYF

clone size: few
D gene: .
V gene: TRBV27
J gene: TRBJ2-3
CDR3 DNA: TGTGCCAGCAGTTTTCGGTTCACAGATACGCAGTATTTT
CDR3 protein: CASSFRFTDTQYF

clone size: .
D gene: TRBD1
V gene: TRBV5-4
J gene: TRBJ1-2
CDR3 DNA: TGTGCCAGCAGCGCGGGACAGGGAGGGGGCTACACCTTC
CDR3 protein: CASSAGQGGGYTF

clone size: .
D gene: .
V gene: TRBV19
J gene: TRBJ2-5
CDR3 DNA: TGTGCCAGTAGTACACAGGGTTTGAGGGAGACCCAGTACTTC
CDR3 protein: CASSTQGLRETQYF

clone size: few
D gene: TRBD1
V gene: TRBV28
J gene: TRBJ1-5
CDR3 DNA: TGTGCCAGCAAGAGACAGGGTAGCAATCAGCCCCAGCATTTT
CDR3 protein: CASKRQGSNQPQHF

clone size: .
D gene: TRBD2
V gene: TRBV2
J gene: TRBJ2-3
CDR3 DNA: TGTGCCAGCAGTGAGTCTAGCGGGAGGAATACGCAGTATTTT
CDR3 protein: CASSESSGRNTQYF

clone size: .
D gene: .
V gene: TRBV2
J gene: TRBJ1-2
CDR3 DNA: TGTGCCAGCAGTGGAGGGACTGTAAAGGGCTACACCTTC
CDR3 protein: CASSGGTVKGYTF

clone size: .
D gene: TRBD1
V gene: TRBV4-1
J gene: TRBJ2-7
CDR3 DNA: TGCGCCAGCAGCCTCCCAACGAGGCAGGGGGTAGGATTCTACGAGCAGTACTTC
CDR3 protein: CASSLPTRQGVGFYEQYF

clone size: .
D gene: TRBD1
V gene: TRBV6-5
J gene: TRBJ2-7
CDR3 DNA: TGTGCCAGCAGCTACCGACAGGGAGTCTACGAGCAGTACTTC
CDR3 protein: CASSYRQGVYEQYF

clone size: .
D gene: .
V gene: TRBV7-3
J gene: TRBJ1-1
CDR3 DNA: TGTGCCAGCAGCTTAAAAAGCCTCGCCGGGGCTTTCTTT
CDR3 protein: CASSLKSLAGAFF

clone size: .
D gene: TRBD2
V gene: TRBV18
J gene: TRBJ2-7
CDR3 DNA: TGTGCCACCCGCAGCGGGGACTACTACGAGCAGTACTTC
CDR3 protein: CATRSGDYYEQYF

clone size: .
D gene: .
V gene: TRBV28
J gene: TRBJ1-1
CDR3 DNA: TGTGCCAGCGGTACACCGGGAAGATGGGAGGGTGGTTTCTTT
CDR3 protein: CASGTPGRWEGGFF

clone size: few
D gene: .
V gene: TRBV19
J gene: TRBJ1-2
CDR3 DNA: TGTGCCAGTACCGACAGTTCCCAATATGGCTACACCTTC
CDR3 protein: CASTDSSQYGYTF

clone size: .
D gene: TRBD2
V gene: TRBV7-2
J gene: TRBJ2-1
CDR3 DNA: TGTGCCAGCAGCTTAATAAGGGCTAGCGGGAGAAATGAGCAGTTCTTC
CDR3 protein: CASSLIRASGRNEQFF

clone size: few
D gene: TRBD2
V gene: TRBV7-9
J gene: TRBJ2-3
CDR3 DNA: TGTGCCAGCAGCTCCCAGCGGGAGGGGGGAGATACGCAGTATTTT
CDR3 protein: CASSSQREGGDTQYF

clone size: .
D gene: TRBD2
V gene: TRBV5-1
J gene: TRBJ2-7
CDR3 DNA: TGCGCCAGCAGCTTGACTAGCGGGAGGGGCGAGCAGTACTTC
CDR3 protein: CASSLTSGRGEQYF

clone size: .
D gene: .
V gene: TRBV7-9
J gene: TRBJ1-2
CDR3 DNA: TGTGCCAGCAGCCCTAGGACTCTTCGGGGCTACACCTTC
CDR3 protein: CASSPRTLRGYTF

clone size: .
D gene: .
V gene: TRBV27
J gene: TRBJ1-2
CDR3 DNA: TGTGCCAGCAGCCCCGCCTCGGGGGTCCCACTATATGGCTACACCTTC
CDR3 protein: CASSPASGVPLYGYTF

clone size: .
D gene: TRBD2
V gene: TRBV4-2
J gene: TRBJ2-3
CDR3 DNA: TGTGCCAGCAGCCAAGGTAGCGTGCGGGAGGGCCTCGGTACGCAGTATTTT
CDR3 protein: CASSQGSVREGLGTQYF

clone size: few
D gene: .
V gene: TRBV11-2
J gene: TRBJ2-1
CDR3 DNA: TGTGCCAGCAGCTTAGCCGGGTTAGGAACTAATGAGCAGTTCTTC
CDR3 protein: CASSLAGLGTNEQFF

clone size: .
D gene: TRBD2
V gene: TRBV2
J gene: TRBJ2-7
CDR3 DNA: TGTGCCAGCAGGGGAACTAGCGGGAGGTCCCCCTACGAGCAGTACTTC
CDR3 protein: CASRGTSGRSPYEQYF

clone size: .
D gene: TRBD2
V gene: TRBV5-6
J gene: TRBJ2-1
CDR3 DNA: TGTGCCAGCAGCGGGGGACTAGCGGGAGGGTACAATGAGCAGTTCTTC
CDR3 protein: CASSGGLAGGYNEQFF

clone size: few
D gene: TRBD1
V gene: TRBV5-1
J gene: TRBJ2-1
CDR3 DNA: TGCGCCAGCAGCTTGGAAGGACAGGGGGTCAGGGATGAGCAGTTCTTC
CDR3 protein: CASSLEGQGVRDEQFF

clone size: .
D gene: .
V gene: TRBV5-1
J gene: TRBJ1-1
CDR3 DNA: TGCGCCAGCAGCTTGATGGCGGCCTTAGGGGGCACTGAAGCTTTCTTT
CDR3 protein: CASSLMAALGGTEAFF

clone size: medium-sized
D gene: .
V gene: TRBV27
J gene: TRBJ2-1
CDR3 DNA: TGTGCCAGCAGTTTATCGGCCGGGTTCGTAAATGAGCAGTTCTTC
CDR3 protein: CASSLSAGFVNEQFF

clone size: once
D gene: .
V gene: TRBV28
J gene: TRBJ2-5
CDR3 DNA: TGTGCCAGCAGTTCGTTTTCCCGGCGGGAGACCCAGTACTTC
CDR3 protein: CASSSFSRRETQYF

clone size: .
D gene: .
V gene: TRBV7-8
J gene: TRBJ2-4
CDR3 DNA: TGTGCCAGCAGCTCAACGGGGAGTTCCAAAAACATTCAGTACTTC
CDR3 protein: CASSSTGSSKNIQYF